Shown below are 26 T cell receptor beta chains from a single sample sequenced in a study of spatial heterogeneity in lung cancer (dated by TCRdb to between 2018 and 2021). The sample's time point label, decoded: sample taken at primary tumor resection. The library relied on 5' RACE. The instrument given in TCRdb is NextSeq 500. Using fastp trimming at Q25 and MiXCR clonotype assembly, TCRdb reanalyzed the public sequencing data and kept in-frame beta chains. Rows are combined by CDR3 protein, so each entry shows the most common genes and DNA. For this sample the table gives roughly 7,000 distinct CDR3 sequences, of which 6.5% to 8.5% were detected only once. The ten most abundant clones make up around 74% of the sample. Sequences were derived from PBMCs, sampled at surgery. Every receptor here comes from a male donor with early-stage non-small cell lung cancer.

This clonotype occurred many times. The gene calls are TRBV5-1 and TRBJ2-2; D is possibly TRBD1 (5 bases). Trimming shortened V by 0 bases and J by 0 bases, and 6 bases separated the two germline ends. Germline lookup yields CDR1 SGHRS and CDR2 YFSETQ. The CDR3 totals 15 residues. CDR3 coding DNA: TGCGCCAGCAGCTTGGGACAGACGAACACCGGGGAGCTGTTTTTT. Its protein product is CASSLGQTNTGELFF.

This clonotype was seen repeatedly, ten times or more. CDR3 nucleotide sequence: TGTGCCAGCAGTTACCCAACTAGCGGGAGGGCCGCAGATACGCAGTATTTT. Translation gives CASSYPTSGRAADTQYF. This chain connects TRBV6-6 to TRBJ2-3; 13 bases match TRBD2. The V gene's germline CDR1 is MNHNY and CDR2 SVGAGI (reference sequence). CDR3 length: 17 residues. V gave up 2 bases and J gave up 4 bases; unmatched junction bases: 6.

This clonotype was seen many times. This chain links TRBV20-1 with TRBJ1-5, with 9 bases matching TRBD1. V was pared by 5 bases and J by 5 bases, with 10 bases of the junction left unmatched. From germline, CDR1 is DFQATT and CDR2 SNEGSKA (reference sequence). The CDR3 loop spans 15 amino acids. The CDR3 bases are TGCAGTGCTTTGGGACAGGGATTGGTCGATCAGCCCCAGCATTTT. Translated, it gives CSALGQGLVDQPQHF.

This clonotype was recorded many times. The chain joins TRBV19 to TRBJ2-7; the D gene is possibly TRBD2 (5 bases). V was pared by 6 bases and J by 2 bases, with 11 bases between. The germline gives CDR1 LNHDA, CDR2 SQIVND (reference sequence). The CDR3 runs 13 residues. The CDR3 sequence is CASRGDGTYEQYF. The CDR3 DNA is TGTGCCAGTAGGGGAGACGGAACCTACGAGCAGTACTTC. The whole variable domain, remainder taken from reference TRBV19 and TRBJ2-7, is DGGITQSPKYLFRKEGQNVTLSCEQNLNHDAMYWYRQDPGQGLRLIYYSQIVNDFQKGDIAEGYSVSREKKESFPLTVTSAQKNPTAFYLCASRGDGTYEQYFGPGTRLTVT.

This clonotype was counted many times. The chain combines TRBV9 with TRBJ1-1; D ambiguous. CDR3 length: 11 residues. Germline CDR1 reads SGDLS; CDR2 reads YYNGEE. V lost 0 bases, J lost 10 bases, and 7 bases lay in between. The CDR3 DNA is TGTGCCAGCAGCGTAGCAGAAGGAGCTTTCTTT. Translated, it gives CASSVAEGAFF.

This clonotype was observed a handful of times. This chain joins TRBV6-2 or TRBV6-3 and TRBJ2-1; 11 positions match TRBD2. With V trimmed by 10 bases and J by 12 bases, 14 bases remained unmatched. The CDR3 is 14 residues long. CDR1 and CDR2 (germline): MNHEY, SVGEGT. The CDR3 coding sequence is TGTGCCATCTTGGGACTAGCGGCACCCCGAGTGCAGTTCTTC. Translated: CAILGLAAPRVQFF.

Ten or more counts support this clonotype. J is TRBJ2-1 and V is TRBV20-1, with 8 nucleotides matching TRBD1. Germline V lookup: CDR1 DFQATT, CDR2 SNEGSKA (reference sequence). The J segment lost 9 bases and the V segment lost 3 bases, leaving 7 bases of the junction unmatched. There are 13 residues in the CDR3. DNA of the CDR3: TGCAGTGCTAGGGGACAGGAAATGGGTGAGCAGTTCTTC. Protein sequence: CSARGQEMGEQFF.

This clonotype was found many times. The chain recombines TRBV20-1 with TRBJ2-7, with D possibly TRBD2 on 6 matching bases. With 3 bases removed from V and 4 bases from J, the gap between germline ends came to 16 bases. Germline loops: CDR1 DFQATT, CDR2 SNEGSKA (reference sequence). The CDR3 is made up of 14 amino acids. This chain's CDR3 is CSASLAWGDYEQYV. The CDR3 nucleotides are TGCAGTGCTAGTCTCGCCTGGGGGGATTACGAGCAGTACGTC.

This clonotype appeared many times. The CDR3 reads CASSQESRGTPEAFF. The CDR3 DNA reads TGTGCCAGCAGCCAAGAGAGTCGGGGGACCCCTGAAGCTTTCTTT. The rearrangement links TRBV3-1 to TRBJ1-1, with D possibly matching TRBD1 (5 bases). Deletions cut 0 bases from V and 6 bases from J, with 14 bases between. The germline gives CDR1 LGHDT, CDR2 YNNKEL (reference sequence). CDR3 size: 15 residues.

CDR3 region: CASSLEGTGLGSGANVLTF. Written as DNA, the CDR3 is TGCGCCAGCAGCTTGGAGGGGACAGGGCTTGGCTCAGGGGCCAACGTCCTGACTTTC. The chain uses TRBV5-1 and TRBJ2-6; 9 nucleotides match TRBD1. The V segment lost 0 bases and the J segment 4 bases; nucleotides outside the gene matches: 11. The germline gives CDR1 SGHRS, CDR2 YFSETQ. There are 19 residues in the CDR3.

In its sample, this clonotype was seen many times. The V gene is TRBV4-2, the J gene TRBJ2-1; 9 nucleotides align to TRBD2. CDR3 length equals 15 residues. V was pared by 5 bases and J by 7 bases, with 9 bases of the junction left unmatched. In germline, CDR1 is LGHNA, CDR2 YNFKEQ. CDR3 residues: CASSGSGRLSNEQFF. The CDR3 DNA reads TGTGCCAGCAGCGGTAGCGGGAGACTATCAAATGAGCAGTTCTTC.

This clonotype is medium-sized in the sample. The chain is built from TRBV28 and TRBJ2-2, with D tentatively TRBD1 (6 bases). The germline V and J ends were trimmed by 4 bases and 6 bases, with 12 bases remaining between them. CDR3 length: 14 residues. Germline lookup yields CDR1 MDHEN and CDR2 SYDVKM. CDR3 DNA sequence: TGTGCCAGCAGTTCGGACAGTGTTGCCGGGGAGCTGTTTTTT. This translates into CASSSDSVAGELFF.

Many counts were recorded for this clonotype. V usage is TRBV19 and J usage is TRBJ1-5; D is uncertain. The germline gives CDR1 LNHDA, CDR2 SQIVND (reference sequence). V lost 7 bases to trimming and J lost 7 bases, with 17 bases between them. The CDR3 has 14 residues. This CDR3 reads CASNSHPVGQPQHF. The CDR3 DNA reads TGTGCCAGTAACTCACACCCCGTCGGGCAGCCCCAGCATTTT.

At least ten counts were recorded for this clonotype. This chain joins TRBV28 and TRBJ2-3, with 7 bases matching TRBD2. The V gene end was trimmed by 7 bases and the J gene end by 2 bases; junction bases not matched to a gene: 6. Germline V gene lookup returns CDR1 MDHEN and CDR2 SYDVKM. The CDR3 has 14 residues. In nucleotides, the CDR3 is TGTGCCAGCACCCGCGGGGGAGACACAGATACGCAGTATTTT. Its translation is CASTRGGDTDTQYF.

This clonotype was seen ten or more times. This chain's CDR3 is CSASFPQGGGQPQHF. CDR3 nucleotide sequence: TGCAGTGCTTCCTTTCCTCAGGGAGGAGGACAGCCCCAGCATTTT. The V and J genes are TRBV20-1 and TRBJ1-5; the D gene is possibly TRBD1 (5 bases). V was cut by 5 bases and J by 7 bases, with 21 bases left in between. Germline V lookup: CDR1 DFQATT, CDR2 SNEGSKA (reference sequence). CDR3 size: 15 residues.

The chain combines TRBV5-5 with TRBJ2-1; 9 nucleotides align to TRBD2. Germline V lookup: CDR1 SGHKS, CDR2 YYEKEE (reference sequence). The junction had 6 bases not matched to a gene; V was cut back by 3 bases and J by 14 bases. This CDR3 comprises 12 residues. The CDR3 reads CASSYSGSVKFF. CDR3 bases: TGTGCCAGCAGCTATAGCGGGAGCGTGAAGTTCTTC.

This clonotype was counted ten times or more. V usage is TRBV28 and J usage is TRBJ2-2, with 8 bases aligning to TRBD2. CDR3 length: 16 amino acids. CDR1 MDHEN and CDR2 SYDVKM come from the germline V gene. V was clipped by 3 bases and J by 1 base; unmatched bases: 4. For the CDR3, the DNA is TGTGCCAGCAGTTTGTCCGGGACTAGGAACACCGGGGAGCTGTTTTTT. Protein product: CASSLSGTRNTGELFF.

Points on this clonotype: A much larger clone differs by one base, so this may be a read error. The gene calls are TRBV19 and TRBJ1-5; D is uncertain. The CDR3 extends over 16 amino acids. CDR1 LNHDA and CDR2 SQIVND come from the germline V gene (reference sequence). CDR3 in DNA: TGTGTCAGTAGTCTCCGGGGAGGAGACGGCTACCAGCCCCAGCATTTT. Translating gives CVSSLRGGDGYQPQHF.

This clonotype was counted many times. The J gene is TRBJ2-7, the V gene TRBV10-3; 10 nucleotides line up with TRBD1. The CDR3 has 15 amino acids. CDR1 and CDR2 (germline): ENHRY, SYGVKD. Unmatched junction bases numbered 10, after V lost 6 bases and J lost 5 bases. The CDR3 is CAIRGTGVEGNEQYF. The CDR3 DNA follows: TGTGCCATCAGGGGGACAGGGGTCGAGGGGAACGAGCAGTACTTC.

Many counts were recorded for this clonotype. The chain uses TRBV6-6 and TRBJ2-1; 8 nucleotides agree with TRBD1. CDR1 is MNHNY, CDR2 SVGAGI, per germline (reference sequence). With V trimmed by 6 bases and J by 5 bases, 6 bases remained unmatched. This CDR3 region has 14 residues. CDR3 in DNA: TGTGCCAGCAGAAAGGGACAGGACAACAATGAGCAGTTCTTC. Translated: CASRKGQDNNEQFF.

In its sample, this clonotype was seen many times. The rearrangement joins TRBV28 to TRBJ1-2, with 8 bases that match TRBD1. The CDR3 loop spans 15 amino acids. CDR1 is MDHEN and CDR2 is SYDVKM in the germline V gene. V shed 3 bases and J 8 bases; nucleotides not matched to a gene: 11. In DNA form, the CDR3 reads TGTGCCAGCAGTTTCCTCGGACAGGGAGTATTGGGCTACACCTTC. This sequence encodes CASSFLGQGVLGYTF.

J is TRBJ1-1 and V is TRBV19, with 7 bases lining up with TRBD1. This CDR3 region has 15 residues. Germline values: CDR1 LNHDA, CDR2 SQIVND (reference sequence). The V and J ends lost 7 bases and 1 base, in that order; junction bases with no gene match: 9. The CDR3 nucleotides are TGTGCCAGTACCCTCGGACAGGAGACGAACACTGAAGCTTTCTTT. This gives the protein CASTLGQETNTEAFF.

This clonotype occurred many times. J is TRBJ2-1 and V is TRBV3-1, with D possibly being TRBD2 (6 bases). Germline lookup yields CDR1 LGHDT and CDR2 YNNKEL (reference sequence). The germline V and J ends were trimmed by 1 base and 6 bases, with 10 bases remaining between them. CDR3 size: 14 residues. The CDR3 bases are TGTGCCAGCAGCCAAGCGATTAGCGGCAATGAGCAGTTCTTC. As protein: CASSQAISGNEQFF.

The V and J genes are TRBV12-3 or TRBV12-4 and TRBJ1-1; 7 bases are shared with TRBD1. Trimming removed 6 bases from V and 4 bases from J; junction bases left unmatched: 2. The CDR3 covers 12 residues. The CDR3 bases are TGTGCCAGCAGACAGGGGAGCACTGAAGCTTTCTTT. Protein sequence: CASRQGSTEAFF.

This clonotype has ten or more counts. This chain connects TRBV18 to TRBJ1-1, with D possibly matching TRBD1 (5 bases). The CDR3 consists of 12 residues. V lost 6 bases and J lost 3, with 8 bases in between. Germline CDR1 KGHSH, CDR2 LQKENI. Here the CDR3 DNA reads TGTGCCAGCTCCTCACAGGACACTGAAGCTTTCTTT. Amino acid sequence: CASSSQDTEAFF.

This clonotype was observed many times. The conserved final phenylalanine or tryptophan is absent from the CDR3, which likely points to a read error. The chain links TRBV27 to TRBJ1-1; no clear D. There are 15 residues in the CDR3. Germline lookup yields CDR1 MNHEY and CDR2 SMNVEV (reference sequence). V dropped 5 bases and J dropped 0 bases, with 13 bases sitting between them. The CDR3 reads CASSTPGVLNTEAFL. The DNA of the CDR3 is TGTGCCAGCAGTACCCCTGGGGTGTTGAACACTGAAGCTTTCTTG.